Reported below is one TCR beta chain. Its antigen remains unidentified. The CDR3 extends over 16 amino acids. The V gene's germline CDR1 is LNHDA and CDR2 SQIVND (reference sequence). V shed 0 bases and J shed 8 bases, with 17 bases lying between them. These data belong to a study of OX40 agonist ivuxolimab in advanced cancers. Study-wide context: The study treated patients with ivuxolimab, an agonistic anti-OX40 (CD134) antibody. Averaging around 60 years in age, with a range of 23 to 79, the cohort was around 87% male. Checkpoint inhibitors had been given previously to roughly 40% of patients.

Repertoires were generated with immunoSEQ multiplex PCR, while TCRdb's copy carries only in-frame clones and drops some. This sample has tens of thousands of clones, with approximately 80% found just once. Study conclusions and caveats: The average count of expanded clones was higher among CD8+ T cells than among CD4+.

This rearrangement joins TRBV19 to TRBJ2-1; D may be TRBD1 or TRBD2 (5 bases each). Sequences were derived from CD4+ or CD8+ T cells sorted from blood, sampled in a trial of the OX40 agonist ivuxolimab. The sequence was obtained from an adult with an advanced solid tumor such as melanoma, head and neck, liver or kidney cancer. The CDR3 region has the DNA TGTGCCAGTAGTATAGATGGACCCTGGGGGTTGGATGAGCAGTTCTTC. This codes for CASSIDGPWGLDEQFF.